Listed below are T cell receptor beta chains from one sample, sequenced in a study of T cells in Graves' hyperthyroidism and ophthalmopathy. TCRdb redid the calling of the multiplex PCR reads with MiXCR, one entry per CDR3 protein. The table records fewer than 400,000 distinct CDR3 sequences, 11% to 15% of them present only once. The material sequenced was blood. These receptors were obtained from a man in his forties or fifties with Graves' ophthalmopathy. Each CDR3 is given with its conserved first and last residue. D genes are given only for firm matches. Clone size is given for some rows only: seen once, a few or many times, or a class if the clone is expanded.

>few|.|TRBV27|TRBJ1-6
TGTGCCAGCAGTTCTGAAGGGGTAAATTCACCCCTCCACTTT
CASSSEGVNSPLHF
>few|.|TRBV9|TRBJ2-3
TGTGCCAGCAGCTCCCCATCCGGGAGTAGCACAGATACGCAGTATTTT
CASSSPSGSSTDTQYF
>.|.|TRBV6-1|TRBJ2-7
TGTGCCAGCAGTTTCACCCCCGAATACGAGCAGTACTTC
CASSFTPEYEQYF
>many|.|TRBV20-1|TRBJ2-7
TGCAGTAGTGGAGCGCAACTAGGCCACGAGCAGTACTTC
CSSGAQLGHEQYF
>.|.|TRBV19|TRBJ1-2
TGTGCCAGTAGTATTTGGTCAGTGAACTATGGCTACACCTTC
CASSIWSVNYGYTF
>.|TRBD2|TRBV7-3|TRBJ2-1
TGTGCCAGCAGCTTGGGCGGGAGGGGGTACAATGAGCAGTTCTTC
CASSLGGRGYNEQFF
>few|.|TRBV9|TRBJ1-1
TGTGCCAGCAGTCCCGGGAGCCAGTGGGCAGCTTTCTTT
CASSPGSQWAAFF
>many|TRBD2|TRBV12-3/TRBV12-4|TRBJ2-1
TGTGCCAGCAGTTTTGTTGGACGAGCGGGAGGGTACAATGAGCAGTTCTTC
CASSFVGRAGGYNEQFF
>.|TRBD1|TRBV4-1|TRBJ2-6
TGCGCCAGCAGCCAAAGGTGGGGACAGGGAGCTGGGGCCAACGTCCTGACTTTC
CASSQRWGQGAGANVLTF
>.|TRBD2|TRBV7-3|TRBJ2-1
TGTGCCAGCAGCCAAGTAGGCGGGAGGGGGTACAATGAGCAGTTCTTC
CASSQVGGRGYNEQFF
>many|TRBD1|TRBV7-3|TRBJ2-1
TGTGCCAGCAGCTTCTCAACCGGGACAGGTCCCTACAATGAGCAGTTCTTC
CASSFSTGTGPYNEQFF
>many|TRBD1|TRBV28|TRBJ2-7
TGTGCCAGCAGTTTATTAAGGGGGCGCTACGAGCAGTACTTC
CASSLLRGRYEQYF
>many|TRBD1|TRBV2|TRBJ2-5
TGTGCCAGCAGTGGGACAGGGGGCGCTGCCGAGACCCAGTACTTC
CASSGTGGAAETQYF
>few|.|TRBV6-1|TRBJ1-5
TGTGCCAGCAGTGAAAGGGCAGATAATCAGCCCCAGCATTTT
CASSERADNQPQHF
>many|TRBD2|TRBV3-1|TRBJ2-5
TGTGCCAGCAGCCCCTACCGACTAGCAGGTGGAGACACCCAGTACTTC
CASSPYRLAGGDTQYF
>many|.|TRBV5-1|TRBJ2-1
TGCGCCAGCAGCCCCCAGGACAGTTTGGTCTACAATGAGCAGTTCTTC
CASSPQDSLVYNEQFF
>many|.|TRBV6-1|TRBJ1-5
TGTGCCAGCAGTGAAGTCTTAGCGGGCCAGCCCCAGCATTTT
CASSEVLAGQPQHF
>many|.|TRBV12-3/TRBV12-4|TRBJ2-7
TGTGCCAGCAGTTTTTCCCAGGGCTCCTACGAGCAGTACTTC
CASSFSQGSYEQYF
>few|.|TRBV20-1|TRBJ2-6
TGCAGTGCACAGGACAGCTCTGGGGCCAACGTCCTGACTTTC
CSAQDSSGANVLTF
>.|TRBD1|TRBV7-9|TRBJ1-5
TGTGCCAGCAGCCAGCAGGGGGCAAATCAGCCCCAGCATTTT
CASSQQGANQPQHF